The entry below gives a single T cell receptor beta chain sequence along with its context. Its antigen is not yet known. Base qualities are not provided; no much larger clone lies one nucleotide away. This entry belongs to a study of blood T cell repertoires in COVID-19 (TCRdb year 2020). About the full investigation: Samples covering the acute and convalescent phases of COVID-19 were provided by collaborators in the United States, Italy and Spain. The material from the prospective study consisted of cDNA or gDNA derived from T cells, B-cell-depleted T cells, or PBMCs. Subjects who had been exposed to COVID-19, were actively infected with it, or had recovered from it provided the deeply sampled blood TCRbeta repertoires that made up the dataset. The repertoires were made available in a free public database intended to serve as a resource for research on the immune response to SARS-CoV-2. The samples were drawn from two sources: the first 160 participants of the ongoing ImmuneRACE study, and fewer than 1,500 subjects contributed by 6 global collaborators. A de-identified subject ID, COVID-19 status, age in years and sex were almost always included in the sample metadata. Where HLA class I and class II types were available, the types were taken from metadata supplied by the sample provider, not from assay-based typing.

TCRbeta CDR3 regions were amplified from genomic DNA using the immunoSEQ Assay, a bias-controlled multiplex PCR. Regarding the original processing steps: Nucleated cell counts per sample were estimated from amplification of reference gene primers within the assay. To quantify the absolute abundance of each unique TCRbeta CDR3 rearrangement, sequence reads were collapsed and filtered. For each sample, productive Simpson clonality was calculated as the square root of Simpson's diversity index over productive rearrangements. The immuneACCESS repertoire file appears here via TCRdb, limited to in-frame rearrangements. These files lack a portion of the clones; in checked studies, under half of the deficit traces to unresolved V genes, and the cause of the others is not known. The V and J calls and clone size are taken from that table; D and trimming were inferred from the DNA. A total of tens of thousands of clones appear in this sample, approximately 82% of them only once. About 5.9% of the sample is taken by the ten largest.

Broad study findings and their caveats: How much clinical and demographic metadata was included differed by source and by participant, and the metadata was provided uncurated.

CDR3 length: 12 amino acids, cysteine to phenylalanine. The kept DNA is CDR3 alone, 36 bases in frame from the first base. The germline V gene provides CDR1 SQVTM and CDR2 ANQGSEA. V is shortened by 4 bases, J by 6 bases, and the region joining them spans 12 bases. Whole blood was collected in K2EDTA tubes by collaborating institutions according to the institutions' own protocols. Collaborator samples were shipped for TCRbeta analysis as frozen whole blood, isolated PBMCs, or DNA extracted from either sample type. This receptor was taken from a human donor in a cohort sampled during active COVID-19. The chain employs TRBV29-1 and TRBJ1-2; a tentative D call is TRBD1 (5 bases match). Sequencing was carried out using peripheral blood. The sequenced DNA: TGCAGCGTTGGGAGCAGGGTGGATGGCTACACCTTC. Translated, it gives CSVGSRVDGYTF. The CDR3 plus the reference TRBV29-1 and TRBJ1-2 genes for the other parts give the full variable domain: SAVISQKPSRDICQRGTSLTIQCQVDSQVTMMFWYRQQPGQSLTLIATANQGSEATYESGFVIDKFPISRPNLTFSTLTVSNMSPEDSSIYLCSVGSRVDGYTFGSGTRLTVV.